The clone carrying this TCR beta chain was counted once. Its matching antigen is unknown. Trimming removed 1 base from V and 5 bases from J, with 10 bases in between. Germline V CDR1 and CDR2: SGHTA, FQGTGA. The CDR3 sequence is 14 residues long. This sample was taken from a study of CD8 T cells in Susac syndrome. General study results and limits: Regarding the TCR sequencing and HLA analysis, the study admitted that a relatively small number of individuals were involved.

Reverse transcription of roughly 0.5 to 1 ug RNA was carried out with random hexamers. Across 54 Vbeta and 13 Jbeta, TCR beta CDR3 was amplified with immunoSEQ multiplex PCR. Each CDR3 protein gets one entry after TCRdb re-called the immunoSEQ multiplex PCR reads with MiXCR. Here the sample spans approximately 180,000 distinct CDR3 sequences, 80% to 95% being singletons. The study sequenced TCR beta in blood CD8+ and CD4+ T cells. Stable or active relapsing-remitting multiple sclerosis, untreated and meeting revised McDonald criteria, defined the controls. Material: CD4+ T cells from PBMCs. This TCR was recovered from a human donor with multiple sclerosis. This chain links TRBV7-3 with TRBJ2-3; D uncertain. CDR3 amino acids: CASSLRRGGDTQYF. As DNA, the CDR3 is TGTGCCAGCAGCTTAAGGCGTGGTGGAGATACGCAGTATTTT.